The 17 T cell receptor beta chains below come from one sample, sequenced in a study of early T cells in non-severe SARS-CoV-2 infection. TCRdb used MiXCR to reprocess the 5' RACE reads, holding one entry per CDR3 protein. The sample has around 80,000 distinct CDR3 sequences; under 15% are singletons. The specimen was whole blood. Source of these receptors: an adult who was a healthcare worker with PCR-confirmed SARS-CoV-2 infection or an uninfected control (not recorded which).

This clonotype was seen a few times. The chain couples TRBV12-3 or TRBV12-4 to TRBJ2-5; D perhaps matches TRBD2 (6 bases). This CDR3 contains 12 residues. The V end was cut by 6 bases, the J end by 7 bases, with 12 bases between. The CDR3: CASSPGLTTQYF. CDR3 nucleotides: TGTGCCAGCAGCCCGGGACTTACGACCCAGTACTTC.

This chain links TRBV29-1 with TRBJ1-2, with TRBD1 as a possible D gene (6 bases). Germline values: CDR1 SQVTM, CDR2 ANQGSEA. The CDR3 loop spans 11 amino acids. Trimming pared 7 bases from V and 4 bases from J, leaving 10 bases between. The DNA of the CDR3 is TGCAGCGGTGGACAGACCTATGGCTACACCTTC. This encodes CSGGQTYGYTF.

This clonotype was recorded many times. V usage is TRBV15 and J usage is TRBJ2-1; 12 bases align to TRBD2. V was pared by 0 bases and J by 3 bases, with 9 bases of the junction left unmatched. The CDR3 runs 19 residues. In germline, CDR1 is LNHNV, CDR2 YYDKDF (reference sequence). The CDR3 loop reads CATSRDLASGRASYNEQFF. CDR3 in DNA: TGTGCCACCAGCAGAGATTTGGCTAGCGGGAGGGCCAGCTACAATGAGCAGTTCTTC.

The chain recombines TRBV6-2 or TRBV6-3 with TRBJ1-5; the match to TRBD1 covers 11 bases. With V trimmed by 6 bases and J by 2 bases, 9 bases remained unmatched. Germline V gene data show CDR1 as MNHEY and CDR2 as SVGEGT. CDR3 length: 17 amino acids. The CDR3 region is CASRGTGGVPGNQPQHF. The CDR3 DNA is TGTGCCAGCAGGGGGACAGGGGGAGTCCCAGGCAATCAGCCCCAGCATTTT.

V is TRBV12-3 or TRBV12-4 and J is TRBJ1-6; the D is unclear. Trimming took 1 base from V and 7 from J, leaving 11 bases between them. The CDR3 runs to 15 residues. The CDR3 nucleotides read TGTGCCAGCAGTTTAGGCGAGGTTGACAATTCACCCCTCCACTTT. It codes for CASSLGEVDNSPLHF.

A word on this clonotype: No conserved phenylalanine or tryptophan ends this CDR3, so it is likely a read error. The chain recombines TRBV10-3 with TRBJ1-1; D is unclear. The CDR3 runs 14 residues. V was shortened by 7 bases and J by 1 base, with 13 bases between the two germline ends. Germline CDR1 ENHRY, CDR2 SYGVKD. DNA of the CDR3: TGTGCCATCACCGCAACTACAGCGAACACTGAAGCTTTCTCT. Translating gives CAITATTANTEAFS.

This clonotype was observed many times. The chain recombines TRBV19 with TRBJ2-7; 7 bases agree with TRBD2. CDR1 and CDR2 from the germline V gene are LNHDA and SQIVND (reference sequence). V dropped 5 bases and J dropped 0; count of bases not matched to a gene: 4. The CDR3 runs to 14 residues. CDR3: CASSDGLVSYEQYF. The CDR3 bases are TGTGCCAGTAGTGACGGACTAGTCTCCTACGAGCAGTACTTC. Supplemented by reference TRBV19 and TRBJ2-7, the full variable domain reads DGGITQSPKYLFRKEGQNVTLSCEQNLNHDAMYWYRQDPGQGLRLIYYSQIVNDFQKGDIAEGYSVSREKKESFPLTVTSAQKNPTAFYLCASSDGLVSYEQYFGPGTRLTVT.

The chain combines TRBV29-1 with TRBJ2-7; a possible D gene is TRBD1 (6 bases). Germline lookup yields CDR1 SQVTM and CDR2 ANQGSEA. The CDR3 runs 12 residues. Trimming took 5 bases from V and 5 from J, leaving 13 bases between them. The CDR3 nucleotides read TGCAGCGTTAGGGCAGGGGATAACGAGCAGTACTTC. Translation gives CSVRAGDNEQYF.

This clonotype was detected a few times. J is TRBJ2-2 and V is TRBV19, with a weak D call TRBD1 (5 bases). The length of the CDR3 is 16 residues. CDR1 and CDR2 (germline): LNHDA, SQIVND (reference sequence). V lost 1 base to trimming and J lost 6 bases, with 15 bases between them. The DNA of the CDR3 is TGTGCCAGTAGTATAGTTAGCCCCCCAGGGTCCGGGGAGCTGTTTTTT. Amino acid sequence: CASSIVSPPGSGELFF.

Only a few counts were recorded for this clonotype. CDR3 loop: CSARRGGLNTEAFF. Here the CDR3 DNA reads TGCAGTGCCCGGAGAGGGGGACTGAACACTGAAGCTTTCTTT. This chain uses TRBV20-1 with TRBJ1-1; D is possibly TRBD1 (6 bases). The V end was cut by 6 bases, the J end by 0 bases, with 14 bases between. The germline gives CDR1 DFQATT, CDR2 SNEGSKA (reference sequence). This CDR3 has 14 residues.

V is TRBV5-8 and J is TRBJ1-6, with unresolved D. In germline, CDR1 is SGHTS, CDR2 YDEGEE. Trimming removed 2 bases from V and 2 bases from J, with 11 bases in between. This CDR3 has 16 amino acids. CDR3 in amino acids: CASSLWTVAYNSPLHF. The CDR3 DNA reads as TGTGCCAGCAGCTTATGGACCGTCGCCTATAATTCACCCCTCCACTTT.

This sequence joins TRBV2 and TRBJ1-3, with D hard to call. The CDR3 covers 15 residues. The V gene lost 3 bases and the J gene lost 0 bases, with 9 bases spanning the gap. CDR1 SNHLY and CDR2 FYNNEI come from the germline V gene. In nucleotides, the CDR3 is TGTGCCAGCAGTGACCAGAGATACTCTGGAAACACCATATATTTT. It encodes CASSDQRYSGNTIYF. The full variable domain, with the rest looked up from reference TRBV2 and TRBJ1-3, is EPEVTQTPSHQVTQMGQEVILRCVPISNHLYFYWYRQILGQKVEFLVSFYNNEISEKSEIFDDQFSVERPDGSNFTLKIRSTKLEDSAMYFCASSDQRYSGNTIYFGEGSWLTVV.

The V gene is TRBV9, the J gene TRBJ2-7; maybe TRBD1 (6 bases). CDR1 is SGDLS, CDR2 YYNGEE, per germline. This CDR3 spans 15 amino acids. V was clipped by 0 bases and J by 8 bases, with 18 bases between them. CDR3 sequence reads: CASSVDDAGVYQQYF. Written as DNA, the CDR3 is TGTGCCAGCAGCGTAGACGATGCAGGGGTGTACCAGCAGTACTTC.

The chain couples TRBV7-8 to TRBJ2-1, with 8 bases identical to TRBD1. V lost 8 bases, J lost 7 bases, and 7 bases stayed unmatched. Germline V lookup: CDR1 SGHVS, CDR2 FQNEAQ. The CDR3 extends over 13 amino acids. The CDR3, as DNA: TGTGCCAGCCTGGGACAGGTTGGGAATGAGCAGTTCTTC. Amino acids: CASLGQVGNEQFF. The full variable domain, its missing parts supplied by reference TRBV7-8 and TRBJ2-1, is GAGVSQSPRYKVAKRGQDVALRCDPISGHVSLFWYQQALGQGPEFLTYFQNEAQLDKSGLPSDRFFAERPEGSVSTLKIQRTQQEDSAVYLCASLGQVGNEQFFGPGTRLTVL.

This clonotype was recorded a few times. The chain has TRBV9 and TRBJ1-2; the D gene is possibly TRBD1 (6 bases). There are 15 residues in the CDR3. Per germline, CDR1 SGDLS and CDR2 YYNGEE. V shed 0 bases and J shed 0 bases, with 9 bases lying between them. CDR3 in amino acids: CASSVATGPNYGYTF. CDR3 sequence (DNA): TGTGCCAGCAGCGTAGCAACAGGGCCTAACTATGGCTACACCTTC.

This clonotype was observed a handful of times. CDR3 in amino acids: CASSPPGAQFF. Written as DNA, the CDR3 is TGTGCCAGCTCACCCCCGGGGGCCCAGTTCTTC. V usage is TRBV18 and J usage is TRBJ2-1; tentatively, D is TRBD1 or TRBD2 (6 bases each). Trimming shortened V by 3 bases and J by 13 bases, and 10 bases separated the two germline ends. The CDR3 is 11 residues long. CDR1 and CDR2 from the germline V gene are KGHSH and LQKENI.

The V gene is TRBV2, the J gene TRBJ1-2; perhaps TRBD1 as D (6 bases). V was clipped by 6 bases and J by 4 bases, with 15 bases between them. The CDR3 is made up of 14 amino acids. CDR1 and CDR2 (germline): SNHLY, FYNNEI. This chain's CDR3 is CASSNRGQTYGYTF. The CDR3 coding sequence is TGTGCCAGCAGCAACCGAGGACAGACCTATGGCTACACCTTC. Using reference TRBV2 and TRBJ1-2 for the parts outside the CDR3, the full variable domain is EPEVTQTPSHQVTQMGQEVILRCVPISNHLYFYWYRQILGQKVEFLVSFYNNEISEKSEIFDDQFSVERPDGSNFTLKIRSTKLEDSAMYFCASSNRGQTYGYTFGSGTRLTVV.